This T cell receptor beta chain was documented in a study of shared clonotypes between healthy human individuals. Trimming left V 1 base short and J 5 bases short, with 20 bases between. Per the germline V gene, CDR1 is MGHRA and CDR2 is YSYEKL. The CDR3 runs 17 residues. Using immunoSEQ multiplex PCR, the repertoire was profiled, and TCRdb retains in-frame clones only, with some absent. Of about half a million clones detected, over 75% appear once; the ten largest clones hold over 9.5%. The receptor was isolated from a woman between 40 and 50 years old in good health. Some clones in this sample may be carry-over from other donors' samples. The material sequenced was PBMCs. V usage is TRBV4-1 and J usage is TRBJ2-5; D gene ambiguous. In nucleotides, the CDR3 is TGCGCCAGCAGCCAAGTGGGCAGGCCAACTAATCAGGAGACCCAGTACTTC. Translation: CASSQVGRPTNQETQYF.